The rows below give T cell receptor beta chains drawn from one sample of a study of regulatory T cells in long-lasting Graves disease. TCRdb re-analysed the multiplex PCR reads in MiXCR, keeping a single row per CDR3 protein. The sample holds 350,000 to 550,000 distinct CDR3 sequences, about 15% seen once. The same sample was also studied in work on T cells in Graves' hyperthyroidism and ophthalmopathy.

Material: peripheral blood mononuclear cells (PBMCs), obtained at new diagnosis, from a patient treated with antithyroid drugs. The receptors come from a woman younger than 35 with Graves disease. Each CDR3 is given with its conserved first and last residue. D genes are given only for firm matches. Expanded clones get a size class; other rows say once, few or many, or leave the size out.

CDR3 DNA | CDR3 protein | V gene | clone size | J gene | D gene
TGTGCCAGCAGTTACCTCCAGATCAATGAGCAGTTCTTC | CASSYLQINEQFF | TRBV6-2/TRBV6-3 | . | TRBJ2-1 | .
TGTGCCAGCAGTCGTAAGCGGGCAGGGGGGGTGAACACTGAAGCTTTCTTT | CASSRKRAGGVNTEAFF | TRBV27 | many | TRBJ1-1 | TRBD1
TGTGCCAGCAACTCGGACATAGGGGAAAAACTGTTTTTT | CASNSDIGEKLFF | TRBV12-3/TRBV12-4 | . | TRBJ1-4 | .
TGCGCCAGCAGCCAACTAGCGCTGAACACCGGGGAGCTGTTTTTT | CASSQLALNTGELFF | TRBV4-1 | . | TRBJ2-2 | .
TGTGCCAGCAGTGATAGTGGGAGACAAGAGACCCAGTACTTC | CASSDSGRQETQYF | TRBV2 | many | TRBJ2-5 | .
TGCGCCAGCAGCCCGGATACTACAGGGTTCACCGGGGAGCTGTTTTTT | CASSPDTTGFTGELFF | TRBV5-1 | few | TRBJ2-2 | .
TGTGCCAGCAGTTTTCCGGGAGAAGGATACGAGCAGTACTTC | CASSFPGEGYEQYF | TRBV27 | many | TRBJ2-7 | .
TGTGCCAGCAGCTTAGCGGCCCTAGGGACCGGGGAGCTGTTTTTT | CASSLAALGTGELFF | TRBV7-2 | . | TRBJ2-2 | .
TGTGCCAGCATGGAGGGAGCACAACGACCCTACGAGCAGTACTTC | CASMEGAQRPYEQYF | TRBV27 | many | TRBJ2-7 | .
TGCAGTGCTAGAGAGGGGAGTTTAGGGGGCTACACCTTC | CSAREGSLGGYTF | TRBV20-1 | many | TRBJ1-2 | .
TGTGCCTGGAGTCGGGGGAAGGCTGAAGCTTTCTTT | CAWSRGKAEAFF | TRBV30 | many | TRBJ1-1 | .
TGTGCCAGCAGTTCCCGACACTACGAGCAGTACTTC | CASSSRHYEQYF | TRBV28 | many | TRBJ2-7 | .
TGCAGTGCTAGATCAATAGGACTAGCGGGAGAACCCTACGAGCAGTACTTC | CSARSIGLAGEPYEQYF | TRBV20-1 | few | TRBJ2-7 | TRBD2
TGTGCCAGCAGTTTTGAGGGGGAAAAACTGTTTTTT | CASSFEGEKLFF | TRBV12-3/TRBV12-4 | . | TRBJ1-4 | .
TGCGCCAGCAGTGAGTTCCGGGATGAAAATGAGCAGTTCTTC | CASSEFRDENEQFF | TRBV10-2 | . | TRBJ2-1 | .
TGTGCCAGCAGCCCATCGGGACAAAACAATGAGCAGTTCTTC | CASSPSGQNNEQFF | TRBV3-1 | few | TRBJ2-1 | .
TGTGCCAGCAGCCCACCAAGAGGAACTACCTTGAACACCGGGGAGCTGTTTTTT | CASSPPRGTTLNTGELFF | TRBV3-1 | few | TRBJ2-2 | .
TGTGCCAGCAGCAGGGGATCGAACACCGGGGAGCTGTTTTTT | CASSRGSNTGELFF | TRBV27 | . | TRBJ2-2 | .
TGTGCCAGCTCCTTCCGGACAGTTAATGAAAAACTGTTTTTT | CASSFRTVNEKLFF | TRBV12-3/TRBV12-4 | many | TRBJ1-4 | .
TGTGCCAGCAGTTTTTCTACAGTATCCTACGAGCAGTACTTC | CASSFSTVSYEQYF | TRBV6-5 | many | TRBJ2-7 | .
TGTGCCAGCAGCTCGGGGACCGGCACTAACTATGGCTACACCTTC | CASSSGTGTNYGYTF | TRBV7-3 | . | TRBJ1-2 | .
TGTGCCAGCAGTCCCGGCGGACTAGCGGGAGATGAGCAGTTCTTC | CASSPGGLAGDEQFF | TRBV2 | many | TRBJ2-1 | TRBD2
TGCAGTGCTACAACCCCTACTAGCGGGAGGCTGGCCACCTACGAGCAGTACTTC | CSATTPTSGRLATYEQYF | TRBV20-1 | . | TRBJ2-7 | TRBD2
TGTGCCAGCCGGTCCGGAGGGGGGAGGCAATACGAGCAGTACTTC | CASRSGGGRQYEQYF | TRBV27 | many | TRBJ2-7 | .
TGTGCCAGCAGAACCGTACAGGGCAATGGCTACACCTTC | CASRTVQGNGYTF | TRBV6-1 | . | TRBJ1-2 | .
TGTGCTAGCAGCTTCGGACTAGGCCAAGAGACCCAGTACTTC | CASSFGLGQETQYF | TRBV7-7 | many | TRBJ2-5 | TRBD2
TGTGCCAGCAGCGTTTTTGTTGGGGGCGTCGATGAGCAGTTCTTC | CASSVFVGGVDEQFF | TRBV9 | many | TRBJ2-1 | .
TGTGCCAGTCGACAGGGCGGCGACACAGATACGCAGTATTTT | CASRQGGDTDTQYF | TRBV19 | . | TRBJ2-3 | TRBD1
TGTGCCAGCAGTCCACGCCGGCCAGGGGGGACCTACGAGCAGTACTTC | CASSPRRPGGTYEQYF | TRBV27 | many | TRBJ2-7 | .
TGTGCCAGCAGACCTGACAGGGGGTTTGGCTACACCTTC | CASRPDRGFGYTF | TRBV12-3/TRBV12-4 | . | TRBJ1-2 | TRBD1
TGTGCCTGGAAAGGGGACACTAATGAGCAGTTCTTC | CAWKGDTNEQFF | TRBV30 | many | TRBJ2-1 | .
TGCAGCGCTAGCGGGAGCAGGTGGAGGCAGTTCTTC | CSASGSRWRQFF | TRBV20-1 | many | TRBJ2-1 | TRBD2
TGTGCCAGCAGCCCGGACAGATTCACAGATACGCAGTATTTT | CASSPDRFTDTQYF | TRBV11-2 | many | TRBJ2-3 | .
TGTGCCAGCAGTCCACTTCTAGCGGGAGGGGACTATAAAGAGACCCAGTACTTC | CASSPLLAGGDYKETQYF | TRBV12-3/TRBV12-4 | . | TRBJ2-5 | TRBD2
TGCGCCAGCAGCTTGGAAGGATTGGACCCCAATGAGCAGTTCTTC | CASSLEGLDPNEQFF | TRBV5-1 | many | TRBJ2-1 | .
TGCAGTGCTACTTCTTCTAGCACCAACACCGGGGAGCTGTTTTTT | CSATSSSTNTGELFF | TRBV20-1 | . | TRBJ2-2 | .
TGTGCCAGCAGTGGGACAGGCCGGGTCTATGGCTACACCTTC | CASSGTGRVYGYTF | TRBV2 | many | TRBJ1-2 | TRBD1
TGCGCCAGCAGCGCGACAGCTCTTTCCTACAATGAGCAGTTCTTC | CASSATALSYNEQFF | TRBV5-1 | . | TRBJ2-1 | .
TGTGCCAGCTCATCAGGGCAGGGATTGGAGACTGAAGCTTTCTTT | CASSSGQGLETEAFF | TRBV18 | . | TRBJ1-1 | .
TGTGCCAGCAGCTCGAGCCGTGAGGGGAAAGAGACCCAGTACTTC | CASSSSREGKETQYF | TRBV11-2 | many | TRBJ2-5 | .
TGCAGCGTTGAAAGGGGGGGGACAGATACGCAGTATTTT | CSVERGGTDTQYF | TRBV29-1 | many | TRBJ2-3 | .
TGTGCCAGGCTGGACTATAGCAGGACACAAGAGACCCAGTACTTC | CARLDYSRTQETQYF | TRBV11-3 | many | TRBJ2-5 | .
TGTGCCAGCAGCTTAGGCGGGGTACAAGAGACCCAGTACTTC | CASSLGGVQETQYF | TRBV11-2 | many | TRBJ2-5 | .
TGTGCCAGCAGGCAGGGGGCTTGGGCTGAAGCTTTCTTT | CASRQGAWAEAFF | TRBV12-3/TRBV12-4 | once | TRBJ1-1 | TRBD1
TGTGCCAGCAGCTGGGGGGACAGGGTACAAGAGACCCAGTACTTC | CASSWGDRVQETQYF | TRBV5-5 | many | TRBJ2-5 | TRBD1
TGTGCCAGCAGTTACAGTATGGACAGGGGGATCGGGACCCAGTACTTC | CASSYSMDRGIGTQYF | TRBV6-2/TRBV6-3 | few | TRBJ2-5 | TRBD1